Listed here is a single T cell receptor (beta chain). Its antigen is not identified. This table comes from immunoSEQ multiplex PCR, and its TCRdb copy is limited to in-frame clones, with some not included. The sample consists of 97,000 or so clones, nearly 90% of them appearing once. The data were obtained in a study of OX40 agonist ivuxolimab in advanced cancers. Turning to the study itself: Dose-escalation patients suffered from hepatocellular carcinoma, melanoma, renal cell or head and neck cancer.

This CDR3 comprises 16 residues. Germline CDR1 reads SEHNR; CDR2 reads FQNEAQ (reference sequence). V gave up 5 bases and J gave up 7 bases, with 21 bases separating them. Whole-study results and caveats: The CD4+ and CD8+ T cells in the blood had expanded clonally by week 6 at 0.1 to 3.0 mg/kg. With doses of 0.1-3.0 mg/kg, partial responders showed among the lowest clonal expansion.

The gene calls are TRBV7-9 and TRBJ2-1; D may be TRBD2 (6 bases). Sequenced here: CD4+ or CD8+ T cells sorted from blood, sampled in a trial of the OX40 agonist ivuxolimab. The source of this sequence is an adult with an advanced solid tumor such as melanoma, head and neck, liver or kidney cancer. CDR3 loop: CASSPDWQGGRNEQFF. CDR3 DNA sequence: TGTGCCAGCAGCCCTGATTGGCAGGGAGGTAGGAATGAGCAGTTCTTC.